These 5 T cell receptor beta chains came from one sample sequenced in a study of breast tumors, draining lymph nodes, adjacent tissues. Axillary draining lymph nodes of breast cancer patients supplied the node samples. TCRdb used MiXCR to reprocess the multiplex PCR reads, holding one entry per CDR3 protein. The sample yields more than 85,000 distinct CDR3 sequences, 21% seen once. Sequences were obtained from axillary lymph node tissue. The receptors derive from a female donor with breast cancer. Some clones in this sample may be carry-over from other donors' samples.

The chain links TRBV3-1 to TRBJ2-1; 9 positions match TRBD2. The J segment lost 12 bases and the V segment lost 3 bases, leaving 6 bases of the junction unmatched. Germline values: CDR1 LGHDT, CDR2 YNNKEL (reference sequence). The CDR3 extends over 13 amino acids. In DNA, the CDR3 is TGTGCCAGCAGCCATTCCGGGACTAGCTGGCAGTTCTTC. Translation gives CASSHSGTSWQFF.

This clonotype was seen ten or more times. This chain connects TRBV11-2 to TRBJ1-5; weak D call: TRBD1 (5 bases). Trimming shortened V by 2 bases and J by 4 bases, and 15 bases separated the two germline ends. There are 16 residues in the CDR3. The germline gives CDR1 SGHAT, CDR2 FQNNGV. CDR3 sequence: CASSLFLRGSNQPQHF. CDR3 sequence (DNA): TGTGCCAGCAGCTTATTCTTACGGGGGTCTAATCAGCCCCAGCATTTT. Based on the CDR3 plus reference TRBV11-2 and TRBJ1-5, the full variable domain is EAGVAQSPRYKIIEKRQSVAFWCNPISGHATLYWYQQILGQGPKLLIQFQNNGVVDDSQLPKDRFSAERLKGVDSTLKIQPAKLEDSAVYLCASSLFLRGSNQPQHFGDGTRLSIL.

At least ten counts were recorded for this clonotype. This chain connects TRBV9 to TRBJ2-5; TRBD2 agrees at 8 bases. V shed 4 bases and J 5 bases; nucleotides not matched to a gene: 7. The CDR3 covers 14 residues. Germline CDR1 reads SGDLS; CDR2 reads YYNGEE. The CDR3 nucleotides are TGTGCCAGCAGCCCCCAAACTAGCGGCGAGACCCAGTACTTC. Translated, it gives CASSPQTSGETQYF.

This clonotype was observed a few times. V and J are TRBV7-6 and TRBJ2-2; possibly TRBD1 or TRBD2 for D (5 bases each). Germline V CDR1 and CDR2: SGHVS, FNYEAQ. This CDR3 contains 17 residues. V was trimmed by 8 bases and J by 0 bases, leaving 19 bases between them. Here the CDR3 reads CASSRGVQGTNTGELFF. As DNA, the CDR3 is TGTGCCAGCTCTCGAGGGGTCCAGGGCACGAACACCGGGGAGCTGTTTTTT.

The sample holds many counts of this clonotype. The V call is TRBV24-1, the J call TRBJ2-3, with D perhaps assigned TRBD1 or TRBD2 (5 bases each). The CDR3 consists of 15 residues. CDR1 is KGHDR and CDR2 is SFDVKD in the germline V gene. V lost 4 bases and J 7 bases, leaving 17 bases between the germline ends. CDR3 sequence: CATSDASKGPYTQYF. Here the CDR3 DNA reads TGTGCCACCAGTGACGCATCCAAGGGACCGTATACGCAGTATTTT.